This T cell receptor (beta chain) was found in a study of cytomegalovirus exposure and HLA in healthy donors. Study overall: Among around 180 million T cells, an earlier analysis found roughly 100 million unique TCR beta sequences. Counted in an early data release were 65 million to 100 million unique TCRs from HLA-typed donors.

The J segment lost 9 bases and the V segment lost 5 bases, leaving 15 bases of the junction unmatched. Germline CDR1 and CDR2: MDHEN and SYDVKM. There are 15 residues in the CDR3. The table lists this clone with a few counts. PCR amplification relied on 60 Vbeta primers (plus 13 Jbeta primers). Some clones are missing from TCRdb's copy, which holds only in-frame ones; the method was immunoSEQ multiplex PCR. The sample yields tens of thousands of clones, approximately 71% seen once. The receptor was derived from a man aged 50 to 59 in good health and CMV-seronegative. The rearrangement links TRBV28 to TRBJ2-7; the match to TRBD1 covers 8 bases. The specimen was PBMCs. This chain's CDR3 is CASSAPGQAQIWQYF. The CDR3 DNA sequence: TGTGCCAGCAGTGCGCCGGGACAGGCCCAAATCTGGCAGTACTTC.